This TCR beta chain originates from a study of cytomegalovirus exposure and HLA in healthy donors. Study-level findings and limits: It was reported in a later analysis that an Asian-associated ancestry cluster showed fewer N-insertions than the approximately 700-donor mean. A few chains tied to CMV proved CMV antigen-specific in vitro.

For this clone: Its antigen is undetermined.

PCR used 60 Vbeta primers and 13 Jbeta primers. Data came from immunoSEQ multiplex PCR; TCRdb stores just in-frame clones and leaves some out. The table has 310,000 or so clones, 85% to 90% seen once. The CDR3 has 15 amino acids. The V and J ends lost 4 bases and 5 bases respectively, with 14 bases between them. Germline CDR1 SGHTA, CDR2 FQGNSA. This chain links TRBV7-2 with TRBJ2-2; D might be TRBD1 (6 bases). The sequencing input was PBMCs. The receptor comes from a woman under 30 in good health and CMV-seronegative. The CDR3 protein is CASSSHRVGTGELFF. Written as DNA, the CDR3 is TGTGCCAGCAGCTCCCACAGGGTTGGGACCGGGGAGCTGTTTTTT.